A selection of T cell receptor beta chains follows, all from one sample in a study of CD8+CD57+ T cells in acquired aplastic anemia. TCRdb redid the calling of the reads with MiXCR, one entry per CDR3 protein. The data show 260,000 or so distinct CDR3 sequences, with approximately 86% seen just once and about 41% held by the top ten. Sequencing was performed on sorted CD4+, CD8+, or CD8+CD57+ T cells (not recorded which) from PBMCs. Receptors originate from a human donor with aplastic anemia. The CDR3 runs from the conserved cysteine through the conserved F or W. D genes are given only for firm matches. The size entry is marked missing in some rows and otherwise reads once, few, many or a size class.

D: TRBD1
size: once
V: TRBV15
J: TRBJ1-5
DNA: TGTGCCACCAGCCGCGACAGGGGAGTTGGACAGCCCCAGCATTTT
CDR3: CATSRDRGVGQPQHF

D: TRBD2
size: few
V: TRBV24-1
J: TRBJ2-2
DNA: TGTGCCACCAGTAGGACTAGCGGTACGAACACCGGGGAGCTGTTTTTT
CDR3: CATSRTSGTNTGELFF

D: .
size: .
V: TRBV2
J: TRBJ2-3
DNA: TGTGCCAGCAGCTTGTTGGGCCCAGATACGCAGTATTTC
CDR3: CASSLLGPDTQYF

D: .
size: .
V: TRBV9
J: TRBJ2-1
DNA: TGTGCCAGCAGCGTCTTAAGGGACAAAGCTAACTATGAGCAGTTCTTC
CDR3: CASSVLRDKANYEQFF

D: .
size: .
V: TRBV2
J: TRBJ1-1
DNA: TGTGCCAGCGGAGGCGCTGGGAACATTGAAGCTTTCTTT
CDR3: CASGGAGNIEAFF

D: TRBD1
size: .
V: TRBV19
J: TRBJ2-7
DNA: TGTGCCAGTAGTAGAACCCCGGGACAGGGGGCAGACGAGCAGTACTTC
CDR3: CASSRTPGQGADEQYF

D: .
size: few
V: TRBV2
J: TRBJ1-1
DNA: TGTGCCAGTAGAAAAGACATAATTCACACTGAAGCTTTCTTT
CDR3: CASRKDIIHTEAFF

D: .
size: .
V: TRBV12-3/TRBV12-4
J: TRBJ2-5
DNA: TGTGCCAGCAGTACAGCCCACGGGACAAAAGAGACCCAGTACTTC
CDR3: CASSTAHGTKETQYF

D: .
size: .
V: TRBV7-8
J: TRBJ2-3
DNA: TGTGCCAGCAGCTACGGTCCAGACGAGACAGCCCTTTTC
CDR3: CASSYGPDETALF

D: .
size: .
V: TRBV7-8
J: TRBJ1-2
DNA: TGTGCCAGCAGCTTGGCGTCCAATGCTCTAAAATATGGTTACACCTTC
CDR3: CASSLASNALKYGYTF

D: TRBD1
size: .
V: TRBV2
J: TRBJ1-2
DNA: TGTGCCAGCAGCTCTGGGACAGATACGCAGACCTTT
CDR3: CASSSGTDTQTF

D: .
size: .
V: TRBV7-8
J: TRBJ1-4
DNA: TGTGCCAGCAGCTTAGAGACTAGCGGGGGCGAAAAACTGTTTTTT
CDR3: CASSLETSGGEKLFF

D: TRBD1
size: .
V: TRBV9
J: TRBJ1-2
DNA: TGTGCCAGCAGCAGGGACAGTCCCCTCGGCTACACCTTC
CDR3: CASSRDSPLGYTF

D: .
size: .
V: TRBV7-2
J: TRBJ2-1
DNA: TGTGCCAGCAGCTTTGATCCAGACGGGGCAGCTCTGCCCTTCTTC
CDR3: CASSFDPDGAALPFF

D: .
size: .
V: TRBV5-4
J: TRBJ2-3
DNA: TGTGCCAGCAGCTTTACTAGGGCCCCAACAGATACGCAGTATTTT
CDR3: CASSFTRAPTDTQYF

D: .
size: .
V: TRBV5-4
J: TRBJ1-1
DNA: TGTGCCAGCAGCTTTACTAGCGCCAACACTGAAGCTTTCTTT
CDR3: CASSFTSANTEAFF

D: TRBD1
size: .
V: TRBV13
J: TRBJ1-6
DNA: TGTGCCAGCAGCTTAAAACCCGGGACAGGGATTCTTAATTCACCCCTCCACTTT
CDR3: CASSLKPGTGILNSPLHF

D: TRBD1
size: once
V: TRBV15
J: TRBJ2-5
DNA: TGTGCCACCAACCCGGGACAGGGATTGGACACCCAGTACTTC
CDR3: CATNPGQGLDTQYF

D: .
size: .
V: TRBV9
J: TRBJ1-2
DNA: TGTGCCAGCAGTTTATTTGCAGGGTACATAGCTAACTATGGCTACACCTTC
CDR3: CASSLFAGYIANYGYTF